This T cell receptor beta chain was sequenced in a study of identical twins. V shed 2 bases, J shed 0 bases, and the junction held 6 bases outside the gene matches. Looked up from germline, CDR1 is SEHNR and CDR2 is FQNEAQ (reference sequence). The CDR3 extends over 17 amino acids. The study, taken as a whole, reports: Because invariant MAIT and iNKT cells could be present, zero-insertion analyses could be partly confounded. It was out-of-frame TCR alpha sharing in monozygotic twins that models underestimated.

A universal primer site was incorporated via template switching, and the cDNA contained unique molecular identifiers. MiXCR, run by TCRdb on the 5' RACE reads, gives a single entry per CDR3 protein. The profile shows about 240,000 distinct CDR3 sequences, roughly 13% of them singletons. This clonotype was observed a handful of times. Its antigen remains unknown. This same sample was also taken into another study, of yellow fever vaccine responses in identical twins.

The receptor was isolated from a woman between 18 and 29 years old in good health. The rearrangement joins TRBV7-9 to TRBJ2-3, with 9 positions matching TRBD1. What was sequenced was memory (CD45RO+) T cells sorted from blood. CDR3 residues: CASSLRDGQGSTDTQYF. CDR3 nucleotide sequence: TGTGCCAGCAGCTTAAGGGACGGACAGGGGAGCACAGATACGCAGTATTTT.